This TCR beta chain was sequenced during a study of OX40 agonist ivuxolimab in advanced cancers. Study-level background: Ivuxolimab, an antibody acting as an agonist of OX40 (CD134), was used to treat patients.

Sequenced by immunoSEQ multiplex PCR; TCRdb stores in-frame clones only, minus some. Here the sample spans approximately 60,000 clones, 70% to 85% being singletons. The germline V gene has CDR1 MNHEY and CDR2 SMNVEV (reference sequence). This CDR3 has 12 amino acids. With 5 bases removed from V and 4 bases from J, the gap between germline ends came to 3 bases. Whole-study results and caveats: Researchers did not establish what antigens the expanded peripheral T cells target. The 0.1-3.0 mg/kg partial responders had among the lowest clonal expansion.

To note about this clone: Its antigen is unidentified.

The starting material was CD4+ or CD8+ T cells sorted from blood, obtained in a trial of the OX40 agonist ivuxolimab. The chain has TRBV27 and TRBJ2-6; D remains unclear. This TCR was recovered from an adult with an advanced solid tumor such as melanoma, head and neck, liver or kidney cancer. The CDR3 coding sequence is TGTGCCAGCAGTACCGGGGCCAACGTCCTGACTTTC. Translating it yields CASSTGANVLTF.